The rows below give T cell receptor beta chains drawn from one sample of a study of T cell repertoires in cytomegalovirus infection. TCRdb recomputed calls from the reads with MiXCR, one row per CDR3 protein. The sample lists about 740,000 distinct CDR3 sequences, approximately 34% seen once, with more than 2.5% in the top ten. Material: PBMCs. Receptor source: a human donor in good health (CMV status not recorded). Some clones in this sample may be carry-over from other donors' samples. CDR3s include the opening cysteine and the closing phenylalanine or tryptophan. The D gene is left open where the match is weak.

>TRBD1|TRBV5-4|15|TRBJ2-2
CASRDTGGAGGELFF
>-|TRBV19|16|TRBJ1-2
CASSRSRGVTNYGYTF
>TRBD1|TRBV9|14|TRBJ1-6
CASSQGTVNSPLHF
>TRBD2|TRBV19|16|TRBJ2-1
CASSIAGTSGRNEQFF
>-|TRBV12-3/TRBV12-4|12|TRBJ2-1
CATGLPRYKQFF
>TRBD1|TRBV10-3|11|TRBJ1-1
CAIRDRHEAFF
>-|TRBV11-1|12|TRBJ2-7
CASSLVNSEQYF
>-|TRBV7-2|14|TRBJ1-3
CASSRRDPTNTIYF
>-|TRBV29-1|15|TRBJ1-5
CSVAIGLEGNQPQHF
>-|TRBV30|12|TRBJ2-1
CAWRARGYEQFF
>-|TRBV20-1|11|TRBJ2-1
CSAGSGTLQFF
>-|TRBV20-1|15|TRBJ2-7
CSAREELALSYEQYF
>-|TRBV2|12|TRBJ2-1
CASSLDRNEQFF
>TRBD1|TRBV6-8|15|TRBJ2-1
CASSRDRVVYNEQFF
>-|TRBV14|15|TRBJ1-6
CASSPLSSYNSPLHF
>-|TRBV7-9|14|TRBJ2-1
CASSPRSSYNEQFF